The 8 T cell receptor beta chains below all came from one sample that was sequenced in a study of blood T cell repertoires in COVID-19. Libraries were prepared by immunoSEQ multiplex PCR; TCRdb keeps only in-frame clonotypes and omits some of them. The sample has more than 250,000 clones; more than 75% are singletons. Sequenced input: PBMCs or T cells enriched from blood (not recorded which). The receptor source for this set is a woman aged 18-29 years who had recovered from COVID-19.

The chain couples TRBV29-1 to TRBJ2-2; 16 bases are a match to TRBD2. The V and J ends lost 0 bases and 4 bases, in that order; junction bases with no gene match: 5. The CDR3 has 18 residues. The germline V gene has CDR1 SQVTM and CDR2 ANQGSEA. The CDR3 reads CSVEDSGLAGGLTGELFF. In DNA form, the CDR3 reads TGCAGCGTTGAAGATTCGGGACTAGCGGGGGGGCTCACCGGGGAGCTGTTTTTT.

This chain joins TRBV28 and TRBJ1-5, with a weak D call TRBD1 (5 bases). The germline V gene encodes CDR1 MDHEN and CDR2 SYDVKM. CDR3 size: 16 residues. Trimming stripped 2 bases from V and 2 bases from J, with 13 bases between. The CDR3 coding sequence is TGTGCCAGCAGTTTAGGTCGGTTACAGGGCAATCAGCCCCAGCATTTT. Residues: CASSLGRLQGNQPQHF.

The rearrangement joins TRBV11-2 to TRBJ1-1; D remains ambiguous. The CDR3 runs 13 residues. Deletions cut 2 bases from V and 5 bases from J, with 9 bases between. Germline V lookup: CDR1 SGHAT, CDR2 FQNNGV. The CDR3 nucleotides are TGTGCCAGCAGCTTATCCCTGCGAACTGAAGCTTTCTTT. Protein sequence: CASSLSLRTEAFF.

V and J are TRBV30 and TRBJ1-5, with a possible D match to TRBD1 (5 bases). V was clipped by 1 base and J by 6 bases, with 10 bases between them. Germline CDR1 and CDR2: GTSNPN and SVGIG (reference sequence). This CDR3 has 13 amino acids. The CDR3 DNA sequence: TGTGCCTGGAGTGAGACAACAGGTCAGCCCCAGCATTTT. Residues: CAWSETTGQPQHF.

The CDR3 sequence is CAISEQQGSHRRFF. CDR3 coding DNA: TGTGCCATCAGTGAGCAGCAGGGTAGCCATAGGCGGTTCTTC. V is TRBV10-3 and J is TRBJ2-1, with D maybe TRBD1 (5 bases). The CDR3 spans 14 residues. Germline CDR1 ENHRY, CDR2 SYGVKD. V was cut by 2 bases and J by 15 bases, with 20 bases left in between.

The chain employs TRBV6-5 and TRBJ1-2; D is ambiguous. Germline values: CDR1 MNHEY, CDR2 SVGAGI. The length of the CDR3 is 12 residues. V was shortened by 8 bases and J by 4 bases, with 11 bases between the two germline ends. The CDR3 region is CASAQEIYGYTF. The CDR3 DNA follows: TGTGCCAGCGCCCAGGAAATCTATGGCTACACCTTC.

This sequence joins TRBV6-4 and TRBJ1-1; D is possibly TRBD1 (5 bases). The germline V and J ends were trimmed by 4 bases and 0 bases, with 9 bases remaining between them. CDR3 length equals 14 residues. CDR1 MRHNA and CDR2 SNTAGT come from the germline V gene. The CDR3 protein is CASSASGLNTEAFF. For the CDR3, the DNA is TGTGCCAGCAGTGCATCAGGGCTGAACACTGAAGCTTTCTTT.

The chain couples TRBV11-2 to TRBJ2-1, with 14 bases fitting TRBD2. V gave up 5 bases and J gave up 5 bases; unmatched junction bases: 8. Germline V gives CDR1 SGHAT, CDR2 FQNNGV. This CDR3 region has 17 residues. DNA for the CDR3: TGTGCCAGCAGCCTGGGGACTAGCGGGGGCATGGACAATGAGCAGTTCTTC. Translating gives CASSLGTSGGMDNEQFF.